Presented here are 18 T cell receptor beta chains from one specimen sequenced in a study of blood T cell repertoires in COVID-19. Assay used: immunoSEQ multiplex PCR; TCRdb lists only in-frame clones, some missing. Of roughly 190,000 clones in the sample, approximately 85% were seen once. What was sequenced was peripheral blood. Source of these receptors: a woman between 65 and 79 years old with active or convalescent COVID-19.

The rearrangement joins TRBV9 to TRBJ1-2, with no clear D. The CDR3 consists of 12 residues. Trimming took off 4 bases at V and 8 bases at J, with 12 bases between the two ends. Germline V lookup: CDR1 SGDLS, CDR2 YYNGEE. The CDR3 DNA reads TGTGCCAGCAGCTCGGACTTGGGCGGCTACACCTTC. Translated, it gives CASSSDLGGYTF.

The chain couples TRBV5-1 to TRBJ2-5; possible D gene TRBD2, 5 bases. The CDR3 spans 15 residues. The V end lost 0 bases, the J end lost 5 bases, and 14 bases lay between the germline ends. Per germline, CDR1 SGHRS and CDR2 YFSETQ. CDR3 region: CASSLGGRGQETQYF. The CDR3 DNA follows: TGCGCCAGCAGCTTGGGCGGACGGGGTCAGGAGACCCAGTACTTC. Filled out from reference TRBV5-1 and TRBJ2-5, the complete variable domain reads KAGVTQTPRYLIKTRGQQVTLSCSPISGHRSVSWYQQTPGQGLQFLFEYFSETQRNKGNFPGRFSGRQFSNSRSEMNVSTLELGDSALYLCASSLGGRGQETQYFGPGTRLLVL.

The chain recombines TRBV19 with TRBJ2-1; 9 bases fit TRBD1. The CDR3 sequence is 15 residues long. V gave up 8 bases and J gave up 7 bases; unmatched junction bases: 12. The germline CDR1 and CDR2 sequences are LNHDA and SQIVND (reference sequence). CDR3 DNA sequence: TGTGCCAGTGTAAGCTCCGGGACAGGGAAAAATGAGCAGTTCTTC. It specifies CASVSSGTGKNEQFF. Combining the CDR3 with reference TRBV19 and TRBJ2-1 gives the whole variable domain DGGITQSPKYLFRKEGQNVTLSCEQNLNHDAMYWYRQDPGQGLRLIYYSQIVNDFQKGDIAEGYSVSREKKESFPLTVTSAQKNPTAFYLCASVSSGTGKNEQFFGPGTRLTVL.

This CDR3 is CASSPKTPGTSFYEQFF. The CDR3 DNA is TGTGCCAGCAGCCCCAAAACTCCCGGGACTAGTTTCTATGAGCAGTTCTTC. V and J are TRBV7-9 and TRBJ2-1, with TRBD2 matching over 8 bases. CDR1 and CDR2 (germline): SEHNR, FQNEAQ (reference sequence). The junction had 17 bases not matched to a gene; V was cut back by 5 bases and J by 8 bases. The CDR3 totals 17 residues.

The gene calls are TRBV6-1 and TRBJ1-1, with D perhaps matching TRBD1 (6 bases). Per the germline V gene, CDR1 is MNHNS and CDR2 is SASEGT. There are 13 residues in the CDR3. V lost 3 bases, J lost 10 bases, and 15 bases lay in between. The CDR3 sequence is CASSDNTGWAAFF. The CDR3 coding sequence is TGTGCCAGCAGTGATAATACAGGGTGGGCAGCTTTCTTT.

J is TRBJ2-2 and V is TRBV9; the match to TRBD2 covers 16 bases. CDR3 length equals 18 residues. Germline assignment: CDR1 SGDLS and CDR2 YYNGEE. V shed 5 bases and J 4 bases; nucleotides not matched to a gene: 8. The CDR3 sequence: CASSRGLAGGPGTGELFF. CDR3 sequence (DNA): TGTGCCAGCAGTCGGGGACTAGCGGGAGGGCCGGGCACCGGGGAGCTGTTTTTT.

The V and J genes are TRBV2 and TRBJ2-7; a weak D match, TRBD2 (6 bases). With 6 bases removed from V and 3 bases from J, the gap between germline ends came to 21 bases. This CDR3 is 16 amino acids long. From germline, CDR1 is SNHLY and CDR2 FYNNEI. This CDR3 is CASRATLLAADYEQYF. The CDR3 nucleotides read TGTGCCAGCAGAGCGACCCTACTAGCCGCTGACTACGAGCAGTACTTC. The full variable domain, its missing parts supplied by reference TRBV2 and TRBJ2-7, is EPEVTQTPSHQVTQMGQEVILRCVPISNHLYFYWYRQILGQKVEFLVSFYNNEISEKSEIFDDQFSVERPDGSNFTLKIRSTKLEDSAMYFCASRATLLAADYEQYFGPGTRLTVT.

This chain uses TRBV25-1 with TRBJ2-2; tentatively, D is TRBD2 (6 bases). V was pared by 6 bases and J by 1 base, with 9 bases between. Germline CDR1 MGHDK, CDR2 SYGVNS. The CDR3 sequence is 14 residues long. The CDR3 region is CASSQGLNTGELFF. The CDR3 coding sequence is TGTGCCAGCAGCCAGGGACTGAACACCGGGGAGCTGTTTTTT.

V is TRBV5-1 and J is TRBJ1-1; D unclear. The CDR3 is 14 residues long. Trimming took 0 bases from V and 7 from J, leaving 13 bases between them. The germline V gene has CDR1 SGHRS and CDR2 YFSETQ. CDR3 DNA sequence: TGCGCCAGCAGCTTGGCCCCAGGCCTAATTGAAGCTTTCTTT. Its protein product is CASSLAPGLIEAFF.

The CDR3 spells CASSVGGIWTDTQYF. CDR3 DNA: TGTGCCAGCAGCGTAGGAGGAATTTGGACAGATACGCAGTATTTT. The chain recombines TRBV9 with TRBJ2-3; no firm D call. V was trimmed by 0 bases and J by 3 bases, leaving 11 bases between them. The germline V gene has CDR1 SGDLS and CDR2 YYNGEE. The CDR3 covers 15 residues.

This rearrangement joins TRBV4-2 to TRBJ2-1; 11 bases line up with TRBD2. The junction had 5 bases not matched to a gene; V was cut back by 0 bases and J by 4 bases. Per germline, CDR1 LGHNA and CDR2 YNFKEQ. The CDR3 sequence is 17 residues long. CDR3 DNA: TGTGCCAGCAGCCAAGACTGGATAGCGGGAGGGTACAATGAGCAGTTCTTC. As protein: CASSQDWIAGGYNEQFF.

The CDR3 nucleotides are TGTGCCAGCAGCGCATGGGGACTAGACAATGAGCAGTTCTTC. This sequence encodes CASSAWGLDNEQFF. V is TRBV7-6 and J is TRBJ2-1; 8 nucleotides line up with TRBD2. V lost 5 bases, J lost 5 bases, and 5 bases stayed unmatched. This CDR3 has 14 residues. Germline CDR1 SGHVS, CDR2 FNYEAQ. Looking up the rest from reference TRBV7-6 and TRBJ2-1 gives the full variable domain: GAGVSQSPRYKVTKRGQDVALRCDPISGHVSLYWYRQALGQGPEFLTYFNYEAQQDKSGLPNDRFSAERPEGSISTLTIQRTEQRDSAMYRCASSAWGLDNEQFFGPGTRLTVL.

V gene TRBV27 combines with J gene TRBJ2-3, with no clear D. This CDR3 has 15 amino acids. Germline assignment: CDR1 MNHEY and CDR2 SMNVEV (reference sequence). Trimming left V 2 bases short and J 0 bases short, with 9 bases between. CDR3 sequence (DNA): TGTGCCAGCAGTTTACGGGTTTTAAGCACAGATACGCAGTATTTT. It encodes CASSLRVLSTDTQYF.

The chain employs TRBV28 and TRBJ2-1; 13 positions match TRBD2. Losses at the gene ends were 5 bases for V and 5 bases for J; bases not matched to a gene: 9. This CDR3 has 17 residues. Per the germline V gene, CDR1 is MDHEN and CDR2 is SYDVKM. CDR3 nucleotide sequence: TGTGCCAGCAGTCAAGGACTAGCGGGAGTCAGACACAATGAGCAGTTCTTC. Residues: CASSQGLAGVRHNEQFF.

The chain carries TRBV27 and TRBJ2-7; 11 bases are a match to TRBD1. V dropped 4 bases and J dropped 3; count of bases not matched to a gene: 5. There are 15 residues in the CDR3. Germline V gene sequence: CDR1 MNHEY, CDR2 SMNVEV (reference sequence). The CDR3 coding sequence is TGTGCCAGCAGTTCCCGGGGGACAGGGGGCTACGAGCAGTACTTC. This gives the protein CASSSRGTGGYEQYF.

This rearrangement joins TRBV11-3 to TRBJ2-7; 8 bases are shared with TRBD2. V shed 4 bases and J 7 bases; nucleotides not matched to a gene: 6. CDR1 is SGHNT and CDR2 is YENEEA in the germline V gene. This CDR3 has 13 amino acids. The CDR3 region has the DNA TGTGCCAGCAGCTCGGGGGGGGCGAGGGAGCAGTACTTC. It specifies CASSSGGAREQYF.

This clone occurred a few times. The V call is TRBV6-1, the J call TRBJ2-2; maybe TRBD2 (6 bases). Germline-derived CDR1 and CDR2 are MNHNS and SASEGT. This CDR3 has 17 residues. V was shortened by 2 bases and J by 1 base, with 14 bases between the two germline ends. The CDR3 here is CASSEWVGAGNTGELFF. The CDR3 DNA reads as TGTGCCAGCAGTGAATGGGTCGGAGCGGGGAACACCGGGGAGCTGTTTTTT.

This chain's CDR3 is CASKEGAKAFEQYF. CDR3 DNA: TGTGCCAGTAAAGAGGGGGCTAAAGCGTTCGAGCAGTACTTC. The J gene is TRBJ2-7, the V gene TRBV19; 7 bases align to TRBD1. With V trimmed by 7 bases and J by 6 bases, 12 bases remained unmatched. The length of the CDR3 is 14 residues. Germline values: CDR1 LNHDA, CDR2 SQIVND (reference sequence).